Below, 17 T cell receptor beta chains from the same sample are listed, as sequenced in a study of regulatory T cells in long-lasting Graves disease. TCR beta libraries were built with iRepertoire HTBI primers and Arm-PCR of CDR3 regions. One entry per CDR3 protein results from TCRdb running MiXCR on the multiplex PCR reads. The repertoire includes 350,000 to 400,000 distinct CDR3 sequences, 15% to 20% of them detected once, and about 19% sits in the top ten. The time point: newly diagnosed GD, antithyroid drugs for less than 3 months. PBMC-derived RNA was used for the TCR library. This same sample was also taken into another study, of T cells in Graves' hyperthyroidism and ophthalmopathy.

Material: peripheral blood mononuclear cells (PBMCs), obtained at new diagnosis, from a patient treated with antithyroid drugs. The receptors here all came from a young woman with Graves disease.

This clonotype was seen many times. V and J are TRBV12-3 or TRBV12-4 and TRBJ2-6; D possibly corresponds to TRBD1 (5 bases). V shed 2 bases and J shed 0 bases, with 11 bases lying between them. CDR3 length: 17 amino acids. The CDR3 is CASSLRRQGSGANVLTF. The CDR3 bases are TGTGCCAGCAGTTTAAGGCGTCAGGGCTCTGGGGCCAACGTCCTGACTTTC.

At least ten counts were recorded for this clonotype. The chain has TRBV6-2 or TRBV6-3 and TRBJ2-4; 10 bases agree with TRBD1. J gave up 6 bases and V 6 bases, and 5 bases lay outside the gene matches. Germline V gene data show CDR1 as MNHEY and CDR2 as SVGEGT. The length of the CDR3 is 14 residues. The CDR3 region is CASRRGQGGNIQYF. CDR3 sequence (DNA): TGTGCCAGCAGACGAGGACAGGGGGGAAACATTCAGTACTTC.

This clonotype was detected many times. The V call is TRBV29-1, the J call TRBJ2-7; 8 positions match TRBD2. V was clipped by 6 bases and J by 6 bases; unmatched bases: 7. Germline V gives CDR1 SQVTM, CDR2 ANQGSEA. This CDR3 is 12 amino acids long. The CDR3 DNA reads TGCAGCGTGGGTAGCGGGACTTTCGAGCAGTACTTC. Translated: CSVGSGTFEQYF.

This clonotype was found many times. The chain is built from TRBV10-3 and TRBJ2-6, with 14 bases aligning to TRBD2. J lost 4 bases, V lost 6 bases, and 5 bases had no gene match. The CDR3 covers 17 residues. In germline, CDR1 is ENHRY, CDR2 SYGVKD. CDR3 in DNA: TGTGCCATCAGGTCGACTAGCGGGGGGGTGGGGGCCAACGTCCTGACTTTC. This translates into CAIRSTSGGVGANVLTF.

This chain uses TRBV5-4 with TRBJ2-7; 10 bases align to TRBD2. V was clipped by 0 bases and J by 6 bases; unmatched bases: 3. The CDR3 runs 14 residues. Germline-derived CDR1 and CDR2 are SGHNT and YYREEE (reference sequence). The CDR3 loop reads CASSLGGTSVEQYF. For the CDR3, the DNA is TGTGCCAGCAGCTTGGGTGGGACTAGCGTCGAGCAGTACTTC.

This clonotype was recorded a few times. The V and J genes are TRBV5-1 and TRBJ2-5; D might be TRBD1 (5 bases). The CDR3 contains 12 residues. CDR1 is SGHRS and CDR2 is YFSETQ in the germline V gene. The V end was cut by 4 bases, the J end by 4 bases, with 8 bases between. CDR3 bases: TGCGCCAGCAGCCAGGGTCGAGAGACCCAGTACTTC. This codes for CASSQGRETQYF. The full variable domain, completed using reference TRBV5-1 and TRBJ2-5, is KAGVTQTPRYLIKTRGQQVTLSCSPISGHRSVSWYQQTPGQGLQFLFEYFSETQRNKGNFPGRFSGRQFSNSRSEMNVSTLELGDSALYLCASSQGRETQYFGPGTRLLVL.

Many counts were recorded for this clonotype. The chain couples TRBV2 to TRBJ2-1; D is perhaps TRBD1 or TRBD2 (5 bases each). The V gene's germline CDR1 is SNHLY and CDR2 FYNNEI. Trimming took 6 bases from V and 1 from J, leaving 13 bases between them. The CDR3 spans 15 residues. CDR3 sequence reads: CASSQGDLSYNEQFF. CDR3 DNA: TGTGCCAGCAGCCAGGGAGATCTATCCTACAATGAGCAGTTCTTC.

A remark on this clonotype: One end of the junction does not line up with germline, which may come from a read error. The V call is TRBV20-1, the J call TRBJ1-6, with D possibly TRBD1 on 5 matching bases. The V gene's germline CDR1 is DFQATT and CDR2 SNEGSKA (reference sequence). CDR3 size: 15 residues. The CDR3 DNA sequence: TGCGGTGCTAGAGGTAACAGGCAGGCTGATTCACCCCTCCACTTT. Amino acids: CGARGNRQADSPLHF.

The chain employs TRBV11-1 and TRBJ1-2, with D possibly being TRBD1 (5 bases). The CDR3 sequence is 16 residues long. V lost 5 bases and J lost 8, with 24 bases in between. In germline, CDR1 is SGHAT, CDR2 FQDESV (reference sequence). CDR3: CASSQDLSQGAGGYTF. DNA of the CDR3: TGTGCCAGCAGCCAAGATCTGTCCCAGGGCGCTGGAGGCTACACCTTC. Looking up the rest from reference TRBV11-1 and TRBJ1-2 gives the full variable domain: EAEVAQSPRYKITEKSQAVAFWCDPISGHATLYWYRQILGQGPELLVQFQDESVVDDSQLPKDRFSAERLKGVDSTLKIQPAELGDSAMYLCASSQDLSQGAGGYTFGSGTRLTVV.

In this sample, this clonotype turned up a few times. This chain connects TRBV6-1 to TRBJ1-1; the D gene is possibly TRBD1 (6 bases). V lost 5 bases and J 5 bases, leaving 12 bases between the germline ends. CDR3 size: 13 residues. Germline values: CDR1 MNHNS, CDR2 SASEGT. CDR3 sequence reads: CASSPTRGTEAFF. CDR3 coding DNA: TGTGCCAGCAGTCCGACGAGGGGGACTGAAGCTTTCTTT.

This clonotype has a count of ten or more. The rearrangement uses TRBV30 and TRBJ2-3; 11 bases are shared with TRBD2. The CDR3 length is 14 residues. Per the germline V gene, CDR1 is GTSNPN and CDR2 is SVGIG (reference sequence). J lost 2 bases, V lost 3 bases, and 1 base had no gene match. Here the CDR3 reads CAWRGLAVTDTQYF. As DNA, the CDR3 is TGTGCCTGGAGGGGACTAGCGGTCACAGATACGCAGTATTTT.

The J gene is TRBJ1-1, the V gene TRBV7-9; the D is unclear. Germline CDR1 and CDR2: SEHNR and FQNEAQ (reference sequence). V lost 5 bases and J 10 bases, leaving 14 bases between the germline ends. There are 12 residues in the CDR3. CDR3 in DNA: TGTGCCAGCAGCAAGGAGGGTATTGGAGCTTTCTTT. Translating gives CASSKEGIGAFF.

This clonotype was counted at least ten times. V and J are TRBV7-9 and TRBJ2-1; D might be TRBD2 (6 bases). Germline CDR1 SEHNR, CDR2 FQNEAQ (reference sequence). The CDR3 is made up of 12 amino acids. V was cut by 6 bases and J by 10 bases, with 13 bases left in between. In DNA form, the CDR3 reads TGTGCCAGCAGGGAACTACGGGAGGAGCAGTTCTTC. Encoded protein: CASRELREEQFF.

This clonotype was observed many times. This chain links TRBV27 with TRBJ2-1, with 7 bases fitting TRBD2. Germline-derived CDR1 and CDR2 are MNHEY and SMNVEV (reference sequence). The CDR3 is 14 residues long. V shed 6 bases and J 2 bases; nucleotides not matched to a gene: 4. The CDR3 here is CASRLRGTYNEQFF. The CDR3 region has the DNA TGTGCCAGCAGGTTGCGGGGGACCTACAATGAGCAGTTCTTC.

This clonotype has at least ten counts. This sequence joins TRBV30 and TRBJ2-2; D is ambiguous. Germline V CDR1 and CDR2: GTSNPN, SVGIG (reference sequence). Trimming took off 0 bases at V and 6 bases at J, with 5 bases between the two ends. The CDR3 contains 12 residues. The CDR3 nucleotides are TGTGCCTGGAGTGTGCAGGCCGGGGAGCTGTTTTTT. Its translation: CAWSVQAGELFF.

Concerning this clonotype: A read error likely explains this, since a far larger clone differs by one base. The chain links TRBV2 to TRBJ2-3; D remains ambiguous. Germline V gene data show CDR1 as SNHLY and CDR2 as FYNNEI. The CDR3 covers 16 residues. The DNA of the CDR3 is TGTTCCAGCTCACCCACCGGCCCCCCGGTCACAGATACGCAGTATTTT. As protein: CSSSPTGPPVTDTQYF.

This clonotype was seen ten or more times. The chain carries TRBV20-1 and TRBJ2-2, with no clear D. V was cut by 4 bases and J by 3 bases, with 6 bases left in between. CDR1 is DFQATT, CDR2 SNEGSKA, per germline (reference sequence). This CDR3 is 12 amino acids long. The CDR3 loop reads CSATKDTGELFF. The CDR3, as DNA: TGCAGTGCTACCAAAGACACCGGGGAGCTGTTTTTT.